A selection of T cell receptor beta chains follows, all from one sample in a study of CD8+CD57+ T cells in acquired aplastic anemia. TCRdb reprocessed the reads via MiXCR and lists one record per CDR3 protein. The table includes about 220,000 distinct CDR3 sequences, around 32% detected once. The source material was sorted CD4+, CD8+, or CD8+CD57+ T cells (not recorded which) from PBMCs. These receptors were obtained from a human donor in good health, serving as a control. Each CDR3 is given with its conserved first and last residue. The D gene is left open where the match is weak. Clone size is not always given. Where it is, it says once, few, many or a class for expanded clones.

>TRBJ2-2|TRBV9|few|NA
CASSVERGVGELFF
TGTGCCAGCAGCGTAGAAAGGGGGGTCGGGGAGCTGTTTTTT
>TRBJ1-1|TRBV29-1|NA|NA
CSGKTSNTEAFF
TGCAGCGGGAAAACATCGAACACTGAAGCTTTCTTT
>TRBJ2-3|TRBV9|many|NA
CASSVGPGSTDTQYF
TGTGCCAGCAGCGTAGGCCCGGGGAGCACAGATACGCAGTATTTT
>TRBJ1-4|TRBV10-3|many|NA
CAIRAGEEVNEKLFF
TGTGCCATCAGGGCAGGTGAAGAAGTAAATGAAAAACTGTTTTTT
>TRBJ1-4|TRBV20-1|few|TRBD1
CSASDRGTGANEKLFF
TGCAGTGCTAGTGATAGAGGGACAGGGGCTAATGAAAAACTGTTTTTT
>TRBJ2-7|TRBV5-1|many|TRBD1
CASSTGQGAYEQYF
TGCGCCAGCAGCACGGGACAGGGGGCCTACGAGCAGTACTTC
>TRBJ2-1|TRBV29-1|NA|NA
CSGSGNEQFF
TGCAGCGGGAGTGGCAATGAGCAGTTCTTC
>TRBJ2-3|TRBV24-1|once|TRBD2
CATSAGGTSGSADTQYF
TGTGCCACCAGTGCCGGGGGGACTAGCGGGAGTGCAGATACGCAGTATTTT
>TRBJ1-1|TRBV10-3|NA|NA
CAIGLGATEAFF
TGTGCCATCGGTCTGGGGGCGACTGAAGCTTTCTTT
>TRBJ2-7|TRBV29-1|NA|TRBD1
CSVAKGTGSEQYF
TGCAGCGTTGCTAAGGGGACAGGCAGCGAGCAGTACTTC
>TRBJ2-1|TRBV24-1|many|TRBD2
CATSDWGGVSYNEQFF
TGTGCCACCAGTGATTGGGGGGGGGTCTCCTACAATGAGCAGTTCTTC
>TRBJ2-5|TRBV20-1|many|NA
CSADGIGLKETQYF
TGCAGTGCTGACGGAATCGGATTAAAAGAGACCCAGTACTTC
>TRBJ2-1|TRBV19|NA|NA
CASTNVGYNEQFF
TGTGCCAGCACGAATGTGGGTTACAATGAGCAGTTCTTC
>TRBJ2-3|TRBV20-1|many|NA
CSASNRAFGYTQYF
TGCAGTGCTAGCAACAGGGCATTCGGGTATACGCAGTATTTT
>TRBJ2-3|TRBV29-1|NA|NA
CSVEDSSSTDTQYF
TGCAGCGTTGAGGACAGTTCTAGCACAGATACGCAGTATTTT
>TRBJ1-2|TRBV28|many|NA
CASSSRLRSNYGYTF
TGTGCCAGCAGTTCCAGGCTGCGTTCAAACTATGGCTACACCTTC
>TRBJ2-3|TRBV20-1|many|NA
CSASTPSTTDTQYF
TGCAGTGCTAGTACCCCCTCGACGACAGATACGCAGTATTTT
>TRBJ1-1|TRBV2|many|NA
CASSISWAEAFF
TGTGCCAGCAGTATATCTTGGGCTGAAGCTTTCTTT
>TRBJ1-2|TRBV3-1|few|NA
CASSHQGHYGYTF
TGTGCCAGCAGCCACCAGGGACACTATGGCTACACCTTC
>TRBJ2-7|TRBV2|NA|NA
CASSESRAYEQYF
TGTGCCAGCAGTGAATCCCGGGCCTACGAGCAGTACTTC
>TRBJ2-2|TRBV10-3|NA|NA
CAISERGTGELFF
TGTGCCATCAGTGAACGGGGGACAGGGGAGCTGTTTTTT
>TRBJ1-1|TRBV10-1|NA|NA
CASSATQEITEAFF
TGCGCCAGCAGTGCGACCCAAGAGATCACTGAAGCTTTCTTT
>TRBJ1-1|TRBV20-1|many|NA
CSARSIPTGPGEAFF
TGCAGTGCTAGATCGATCCCTACGGGCCCCGGTGAAGCTTTCTTT
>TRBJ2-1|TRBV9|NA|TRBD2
CASSVHPPFAGGNEQFF
TGTGCCAGCAGCGTACATCCTCCCTTTGCGGGGGGAAATGAGCAGTTCTTC
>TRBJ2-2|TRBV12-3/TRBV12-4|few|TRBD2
CASSWTSGSNGGELFF
TGTGCCAGCAGTTGGACTAGCGGGAGTAACGGCGGGGAGCTGTTTTTT
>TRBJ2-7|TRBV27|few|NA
CASSLSARAPYEQYF
TGTGCCAGCAGTTTATCGGCCAGGGCCCCCTACGAGCAGTACTTC
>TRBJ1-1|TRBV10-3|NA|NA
CAIRPDGNTEAFF
TGTGCCATCAGACCCGACGGGAACACTGAAGCTTTCTTT
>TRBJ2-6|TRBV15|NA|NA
CATSRGSYVANVLTF
TGTGCCACCAGCAGAGGTTCGTATGTGGCCAACGTCCTGACTTTC
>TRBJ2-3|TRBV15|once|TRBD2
CATSSARGPAGKTDTQYF
TGTGCCACCAGCAGTGCTAGAGGGCCAGCGGGGAAAACAGATACGCAGTATTTT
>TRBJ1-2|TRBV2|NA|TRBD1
CASSGTGGADYGYTF
TGTGCCAGCAGTGGGACAGGGGGCGCGGACTATGGCTACACCTTC
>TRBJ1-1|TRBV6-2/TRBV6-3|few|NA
CASKDADNTEAFF
TGTGCCAGCAAGGATGCAGACAACACTGAAGCTTTCTTT
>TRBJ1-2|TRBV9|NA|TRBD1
CASSPGRGEIYGYTF
TGTGCCAGCTCACCAGGCAGGGGGGAGATCTATGGCTACACCTTC
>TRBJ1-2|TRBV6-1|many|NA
CATPRWPRDGYTF
TGTGCCACCCCCCGCTGGCCGAGGGATGGCTACACCTTC
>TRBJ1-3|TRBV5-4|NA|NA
CASSPTGNSGNTIYF
TGTGCCAGCAGCCCGACAGGAAACTCTGGAAACACCATATATTTT
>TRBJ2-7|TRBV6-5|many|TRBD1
CASSYAGQGTYEQYF
TGTGCCAGCAGTTACGCGGGACAGGGGACCTACGAGCAGTACTTC
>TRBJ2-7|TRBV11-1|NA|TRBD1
CASSLDRGQGYEQYF
TGTGCCAGCAGCTTAGACAGGGGACAGGGCTACGAGCAGTACTTC
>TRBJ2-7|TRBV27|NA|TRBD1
CASKTWDRGNEQYF
TGTGCCAGCAAAACTTGGGACAGGGGAAACGAGCAGTACTTC
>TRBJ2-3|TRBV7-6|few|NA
CASSLEGSTVQYF
TGTGCCAGCAGCTTGGAGGGGTCTACGGTGCAGTATTTT
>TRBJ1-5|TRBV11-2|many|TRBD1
CASSLDRDQPQHF
TGTGCCAGCAGCCTCGACAGGGATCAGCCCCAGCATTTT
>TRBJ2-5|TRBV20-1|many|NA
CSASTPGSRGETQYF
TGCAGTGCTAGTACGCCGGGGTCGAGGGGGGAGACCCAGTACTTC
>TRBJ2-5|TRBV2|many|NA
CASSEQQGKETQYF
TGTGCCAGCAGTGAACAACAGGGTAAAGAGACCCAGTACTTC
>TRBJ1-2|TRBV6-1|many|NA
CASSVTGLNGYTF
TGTGCCAGCAGTGTCACAGGGTTGAATGGCTACACCTTC
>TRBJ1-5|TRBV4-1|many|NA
CASSPQPNQPQHF
TGCGCCAGCAGCCCACAGCCCAATCAGCCCCAGCATTTT
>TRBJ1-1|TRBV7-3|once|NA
CASSLVGRDTEAFF
TGTGCCAGCAGCTTAGTGGGTCGGGACACTGAAGCTTTCTTT
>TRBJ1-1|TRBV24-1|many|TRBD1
CATSRKRDSEAFF
TGTGCCACCAGCCGTAAGCGGGACAGCGAAGCTTTCTTT
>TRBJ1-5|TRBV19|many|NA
CASSTPGLNQPQHF
TGTGCCAGTAGTACCCCAGGGTTAAATCAGCCCCAGCATTTT
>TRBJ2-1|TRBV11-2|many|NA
CASSLVFHKWEDSYNEQFF
TGTGCCAGCAGCTTAGTGTTTCATAAATGGGAGGACTCCTACAATGAGCAGTTCTTC
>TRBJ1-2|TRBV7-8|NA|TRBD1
CASSSRQGRLSYGYTF
TGTGCCAGCAGCTCGCGACAGGGGCGTCTTAGCTATGGCTACACCTTC
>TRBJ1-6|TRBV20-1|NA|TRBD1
CSAAGGGNSPLHF
TGCAGTGCGGCAGGGGGTGGTAATTCACCCCTCCACTTT
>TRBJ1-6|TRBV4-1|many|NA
CASSQDKGPGDSPLHF
TGCGCCAGCAGCCAAGATAAAGGCCCGGGGGATTCACCCCTCCACTTT
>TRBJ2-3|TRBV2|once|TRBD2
CASSVLAGRMGATDTQYF
TGTGCCAGCAGTGTACTAGCGGGAAGGATGGGGGCTACAGATACGCAGTATTTT